A single sample gave rise to the 32 T cell receptor beta chains below, sequenced in a study of T cell repertoires in cytomegalovirus infection. These receptors lack a known antigen. TCRdb reprocessed the reads with MiXCR, giving one entry per CDR3 protein. The sample lists about 78,000 distinct CDR3 sequences; approximately 39% were seen once. Sequenced material: CD8+ T cells from cultured PBMCs, taken from culture after CMV antigen stimulation. The source of these receptors is a human donor in good health (CMV status not recorded). Some clones in this sample may be carry-over from other donors' samples.

The V gene is TRBV10-3, the J gene TRBJ2-5; D might be TRBD2 (5 bases). The CDR3 consists of 12 residues. CDR1 ENHRY and CDR2 SYGVKD come from the germline V gene. Trimming pared 7 bases from V and 5 bases from J, leaving 11 bases between. CDR3 in DNA: TGTGCCATCATGAGCGGCGATGAGACCCAGTACTTC. Translated: CAIMSGDETQYF.

This clonotype has only a few counts. The rearrangement joins TRBV7-9 to TRBJ1-2, with 10 bases identical to TRBD1. This CDR3 has 14 residues. The V and J ends lost 4 bases and 10 bases, in that order; junction bases with no gene match: 9. Germline CDR1 and CDR2: SEHNR and FQNEAQ (reference sequence). In nucleotides, the CDR3 is TGTGCCAGCAGCTCATTCCGCGGGACAGGGGACTACACCTTC. Amino acid sequence: CASSSFRGTGDYTF.

The genes are TRBV7-2 and TRBJ1-1; TRBD1 might be the D (5 bases). The CDR3 runs to 13 residues. V was cut by 7 bases and J by 7 bases, with 16 bases left in between. CDR1 is SGHTA and CDR2 is FQGNSA in the germline V gene. In DNA, the CDR3 is TGTGCCAGCACGAGGGGTTTTTTCAGTGAAGCTTTCTTT. Protein sequence: CASTRGFFSEAFF. Variable domain in full (rest from reference TRBV7-2 and TRBJ1-1): GAGVSQSPSNKVTEKGKDVELRCDPISGHTALYWYRQSLGQGLEFLIYFQGNSAPDKSGLPSDRFSAERTGGSVSTLTIQRTQQEDSAVYLCASTRGFFSEAFFGQGTRLTVV.

This clonotype was picked up a small number of times. This chain links TRBV19 with TRBJ1-5; D gene ambiguous. V was clipped by 0 bases and J by 3 bases, with 12 bases between them. The CDR3 runs 16 residues. Germline CDR1 is LNHDA and CDR2 is SQIVND (reference sequence). CDR3 coding DNA: TGTGCCAGTAGTATAGATTGGACGGGTTTCAATCAGCCCCAGCATTTT. This translates into CASSIDWTGFNQPQHF. The whole variable domain, remainder taken from reference TRBV19 and TRBJ1-5, is DGGITQSPKYLFRKEGQNVTLSCEQNLNHDAMYWYRQDPGQGLRLIYYSQIVNDFQKGDIAEGYSVSREKKESFPLTVTSAQKNPTAFYLCASSIDWTGFNQPQHFGDGTRLSIL.

This clonotype was found many times. The rearrangement links TRBV6-2 or TRBV6-3 to TRBJ2-7; D call uncertain. Germline V CDR1 and CDR2: MNHEY, SVGEGT. The CDR3 runs to 16 residues. The germline V and J ends were trimmed by 5 bases and 0 bases, with 17 bases remaining between them. CDR3 sequence: CASSKPTHRNSYEQYF. The CDR3 DNA reads TGTGCCAGCAGTAAACCGACTCACCGAAACTCCTACGAGCAGTACTTC.

This chain uses TRBV20-1 with TRBJ2-5; D tentatively fits TRBD1 or TRBD2 (5 bases each). Germline V gene sequence: CDR1 DFQATT, CDR2 SNEGSKA (reference sequence). The V end lost 6 bases, the J end lost 5 bases, and 25 bases lay between the germline ends. This CDR3 region has 16 residues. DNA for the CDR3: TGCAGTGCCAACCCCGACCGGGACGTATCCCCGGAGACCCAGTACTTC. Amino acid sequence: CSANPDRDVSPETQYF.

The genes are TRBV29-1 and TRBJ2-6; maybe TRBD2 (5 bases). Germline CDR1 SQVTM, CDR2 ANQGSEA. V dropped 0 bases and J dropped 0 bases, with 15 bases sitting between them. The CDR3 is 18 amino acids. This chain's CDR3 is CSVEDLAGASSGANVLTF. CDR3 sequence (DNA): TGCAGCGTTGAAGATCTGGCGGGCGCCTCCTCTGGGGCCAACGTCCTGACTTTC.

The chain employs TRBV6-5 and TRBJ2-3, with 11 bases fitting TRBD2. The ends lost 5 bases at V and 6 bases at J; junction bases unmatched: 16. From germline, CDR1 is MNHEY and CDR2 SVGAGI. The CDR3 is 18 residues long. The chain's CDR3 is CASSPFPTSGAFGDTQYF. Written as DNA, the CDR3 is TGTGCCAGCAGTCCCTTCCCGACTAGCGGGGCATTCGGGGATACGCAGTATTTT.

The chain employs TRBV28 and TRBJ2-7; 7 bases fit TRBD1. This CDR3 is built from 15 residues. Germline loops: CDR1 MDHEN, CDR2 SYDVKM. The V and J ends lost 3 bases and 0 bases, in that order; junction bases with no gene match: 5. The CDR3 reads CASSFDRVGSYEQYF. DNA for the CDR3: TGTGCCAGCAGTTTTGACAGGGTGGGCTCCTACGAGCAGTACTTC.

The chain has TRBV7-6 and TRBJ1-5; maybe TRBD1 (5 bases). V dropped 1 base and J dropped 5 bases, with 12 bases sitting between them. Per the germline V gene, CDR1 is SGHVS and CDR2 is FNYEAQ. The length of the CDR3 is 15 residues. For the CDR3, the DNA is TGTGCCAGCAGCTTAGAGTTCGGGGCGGATCAGCCCCAGCATTTT. Translated, it gives CASSLEFGADQPQHF.

The chain couples TRBV20-1 to TRBJ2-7; D is possibly TRBD1 or TRBD2 (5 bases each). This CDR3 region has 17 residues. Trimming left V 0 bases short and J 0 bases short, with 18 bases between. Germline values: CDR1 DFQATT, CDR2 SNEGSKA (reference sequence). The CDR3 DNA follows: TGCAGTGCTAGAGATTGGGGACGGGATTTGATCTCCTACGAGCAGTACTTC. Protein: CSARDWGRDLISYEQYF.

V usage is TRBV7-2 and J usage is TRBJ2-7; the match to TRBD1 covers 8 bases. The CDR3 runs to 15 residues. CDR1 and CDR2 from the germline V gene are SGHTA and FQGNSA. The V gene end was trimmed by 3 bases and the J gene end by 1 base; junction bases not matched to a gene: 5. CDR3 amino acids: CASSLTGDRSYEQYF. The CDR3 DNA is TGTGCCAGCAGCTTGACAGGGGATAGATCCTACGAGCAGTACTTC.

This chain connects TRBV7-9 to TRBJ2-1; D is ambiguous. Germline V gene lookup returns CDR1 SEHNR and CDR2 FQNEAQ (reference sequence). V lost 1 base and J lost 6, with 19 bases in between. The CDR3 is 17 amino acids. The CDR3 region has the DNA TGTGCCAGCAGCTTAGTACCTGGGGATGCTCCGGGCAATGAGCAGTTCTTC. Amino acid sequence: CASSLVPGDAPGNEQFF.

This clonotype was detected only a few times. The V gene is TRBV7-9, the J gene TRBJ2-3; the D is unclear. Germline V lookup: CDR1 SEHNR, CDR2 FQNEAQ (reference sequence). The CDR3 is 15 residues long. The V end lost 5 bases, the J end lost 0 bases, and 12 bases lay between the germline ends. In DNA form, the CDR3 reads TGTGCCAGCAGCCCCCCTACCCCTAGCACAGATACGCAGTATTTT. It encodes CASSPPTPSTDTQYF.

The sample holds a few counts of this clonotype. This sequence joins TRBV27 and TRBJ2-7, with 8 bases matching TRBD1. The CDR3 totals 13 residues. Germline CDR1 reads MNHEY; CDR2 reads SMNVEV (reference sequence). V lost 11 bases, J lost 4 bases, and 10 bases stayed unmatched. In nucleotides, the CDR3 is TGTGCCTCTTTTCAGGGGGCAGGTTACGAGCAGTACTTC. It is translated as CASFQGAGYEQYF.

The chain employs TRBV27 and TRBJ1-5; possible D gene TRBD1, 5 bases. CDR3 length equals 13 residues. The germline gives CDR1 MNHEY, CDR2 SMNVEV (reference sequence). V was pared by 3 bases and J by 6 bases, with 9 bases between. The CDR3 region has the DNA TGTGCCAGCAGTTTTGGGGCGATTCAGCCCCAGCATTTT. Translation: CASSFGAIQPQHF.

V and J are TRBV28 and TRBJ2-3; 8 bases are shared with TRBD2. J gave up 4 bases and V 9 bases, and 12 bases lay outside the gene matches. Germline V CDR1 and CDR2: MDHEN, SYDVKM. The CDR3 consists of 15 residues. This CDR3 reads CASIGRGVLPDTQYF. CDR3 nucleotide sequence: TGTGCCAGTATAGGGCGGGGGGTTCTTCCAGATACGCAGTATTTT. Combining the CDR3 with reference TRBV28 and TRBJ2-3 gives the whole variable domain DVKVTQSSRYLVKRTGEKVFLECVQDMDHENMFWYRQDPGLGLRLIYFSYDVKMKEKGDIPEGYSVSREKKERFSLILESASTNQTSMYLCASIGRGVLPDTQYFGPGTRLTVL.

This chain joins TRBV10-2 and TRBJ2-1; TRBD2 matches at 8 bases. The ends lost 11 bases at V and 4 bases at J; junction bases unmatched: 7. CDR1 WSHSY and CDR2 SAAADI come from the germline V gene. The length of the CDR3 is 13 residues. The chain's CDR3 is CAAGGGKYNEQFF. In DNA, the CDR3 is TGCGCCGCTGGCGGGGGGAAGTACAATGAGCAGTTCTTC.

The rearrangement joins TRBV6-1 to TRBJ2-5; no reliable D call. The germline V and J ends were trimmed by 2 bases and 5 bases, with 9 bases remaining between them. Germline loops: CDR1 MNHNS, CDR2 SASEGT. The CDR3 spans 13 residues. The chain's CDR3 is CASSERLGETQYF. In nucleotides, the CDR3 is TGTGCCAGCAGTGAACGACTTGGGGAGACCCAGTACTTC.

The rearrangement joins TRBV11-2 to TRBJ2-1; D possibly corresponds to TRBD2 (7 bases). V was clipped by 3 bases and J by 9 bases, with 18 bases between them. Germline-derived CDR1 and CDR2 are SGHAT and FQNNGV. This CDR3 comprises 15 residues. CDR3 nucleotide sequence: TGTGCCAGCAGCTTTGGTTGGGGGGGCCGGGGTGAGCAGTTCTTC. Translating gives CASSFGWGGRGEQFF.

This clonotype has only one observation. This chain links TRBV20-1 with TRBJ1-2; 10 nucleotides match TRBD1. Germline V gene data show CDR1 as DFQATT and CDR2 as SNEGSKA (reference sequence). CDR3 length equals 15 residues. With V trimmed by 0 bases and J by 4 bases, 5 bases remained unmatched. CDR3 bases: TGCAGTGCTAGAGATCGGACAGGGGGGAGCTATGGCTACACCTTC. This encodes CSARDRTGGSYGYTF.

The sample holds one count of this clonotype. This sequence joins TRBV19 and TRBJ1-5; TRBD1 matches 8 bases. With V trimmed by 11 bases and J by 6 bases, 18 bases remained unmatched. The CDR3 sequence is 16 residues long. The V gene's germline CDR1 is LNHDA and CDR2 SQIVND (reference sequence). The CDR3 is CAGDSGTGAYGQPQHF. CDR3 DNA: TGTGCCGGGGATTCCGGGACAGGCGCCTACGGTCAGCCCCAGCATTTT. Variable domain in full (rest from reference TRBV19 and TRBJ1-5): DGGITQSPKYLFRKEGQNVTLSCEQNLNHDAMYWYRQDPGQGLRLIYYSQIVNDFQKGDIAEGYSVSREKKESFPLTVTSAQKNPTAFYLCAGDSGTGAYGQPQHFGDGTRLSIL.

The J gene is TRBJ2-7, the V gene TRBV6-1; 10 nucleotides align to TRBD2. The CDR3 extends over 15 amino acids. The trim removed 7 bases at V and 2 bases at J, leaving 8 bases unmatched. Germline values: CDR1 MNHNS, CDR2 SASEGT. CDR3 loop: CASILKAGGTYEQYF. The CDR3 nucleotides read TGTGCCAGCATTCTCAAAGCGGGGGGGACCTACGAGCAGTACTTC.

The chain combines TRBV6-5 with TRBJ2-1; D gene ambiguous. The CDR3 is 14 amino acids. CDR1 is MNHEY, CDR2 SVGAGI, per germline. V was pared by 0 bases and J by 8 bases, with 11 bases between. As DNA, the CDR3 is TGTGCCAGCAGTTACTCGGTGGATGTCTATGAGCAGTTCTTC. This gives the protein CASSYSVDVYEQFF.

This chain links TRBV27 with TRBJ1-1, with unresolved D. CDR1 and CDR2 (germline): MNHEY, SMNVEV (reference sequence). The CDR3 length is 12 residues. V was cut by 6 bases and J by 4 bases, with 9 bases left in between. Here the CDR3 reads CASSNFGTEAFF. In DNA, the CDR3 is TGTGCCAGCAGCAACTTCGGCACTGAAGCTTTCTTT.

The chain employs TRBV20-1 and TRBJ2-3, with 9 bases aligning to TRBD2. Trimming took 6 bases from V and 2 from J; bases not matched to a gene: 12. Germline CDR1 and CDR2: DFQATT and SNEGSKA (reference sequence). There are 16 residues in the CDR3. Written as DNA, the CDR3 is TGCAGTGCCGGAGGCGTGGCGGGGGGGATCACAGATACGCAGTATTTT. It translates to CSAGGVAGGITDTQYF.

The gene calls are TRBV27 and TRBJ1-5; possible D gene TRBD1, 6 bases. The germline CDR1 and CDR2 sequences are MNHEY and SMNVEV (reference sequence). V was cut by 4 bases and J by 3 bases, with 16 bases left in between. The CDR3 runs 16 residues. The CDR3 protein is CASSSDMDRPNQPQHF. As DNA, the CDR3 is TGTGCCAGCAGTTCGGATATGGACAGACCCAATCAGCCCCAGCATTTT.

This chain links TRBV12-5 with TRBJ2-6, with D possibly TRBD1 on 6 matching bases. Germline V gene data show CDR1 as LGHNT and CDR2 as FRNRAP. Trimming shortened V by 3 bases and J by 0 bases, and 15 bases separated the two germline ends. The CDR3 consists of 18 residues. In DNA form, the CDR3 reads TGTGCTAGTGGTTTTTGGACAGAGACACCCTCTGGGGCCAACGTCCTGACTTTC. It codes for CASGFWTETPSGANVLTF.

CDR3 DNA: TGTGCCAGCAGTTACTCTCCTAGCGGGGGGACCAGCACAGATACGCAGTATTTT. Translating it yields CASSYSPSGGTSTDTQYF. This chain joins TRBV6-6 and TRBJ2-3; 11 bases fit TRBD2. Germline V gives CDR1 MNHNY, CDR2 SVGAGI (reference sequence). V dropped 0 bases and J dropped 0; count of bases not matched to a gene: 5. The CDR3 is 18 amino acids.

The CDR3 spells CSAQDLTDTQYF. The CDR3, as DNA: TGCAGTGCCCAGGATCTCACAGATACGCAGTATTTT. This sequence joins TRBV20-1 and TRBJ2-3; D not resolved. Per the germline V gene, CDR1 is DFQATT and CDR2 is SNEGSKA (reference sequence). V gave up 6 bases and J gave up 2 bases, with 9 bases separating them. This CDR3 region has 12 residues.

V usage is TRBV5-4 and J usage is TRBJ2-7, with D possibly matching TRBD1 (6 bases). Germline CDR1 and CDR2: SGHNT and YYREEE (reference sequence). The CDR3 loop spans 16 amino acids. V was pared by 6 bases and J by 2 bases, with 21 bases between. The CDR3 is CASNPGTGTFTYEQYF. The DNA of the CDR3 is TGTGCCAGCAACCCCGGGACCGGGACATTTACCTACGAGCAGTACTTC.

This clonotype came up a few times. The chain recombines TRBV10-3 with TRBJ2-2; maybe TRBD2 (5 bases). The germline gives CDR1 ENHRY, CDR2 SYGVKD. Trimming removed 6 bases at V and 6 bases at J, with 17 bases between. The CDR3 consists of 15 residues. CDR3 bases: TGTGCCATCAGCGATCAAGAGGGTTCGGCCGGGGAGCTGTTTTTT. This gives the protein CAISDQEGSAGELFF.